These 2 T cell receptor beta chains were all obtained from the same sample, sequenced in a study of PD-L1 blockade in urothelial cancer. Libraries were prepared by immunoSEQ multiplex PCR; TCRdb keeps only in-frame clonotypes and omits some of them. The table includes around 46,000 clones, more than 75% detected once. Time point of the sample: peripheral blood 6 weeks after treatment start. The input for sequencing was PBMCs, taken around atezolizumab (anti-PD-L1) treatment. These receptors were obtained from a man in his fifties or sixties with urothelial cancer.

The chain joins TRBV5-4 to TRBJ1-2, with D maybe TRBD1 (6 bases). Trimming left V 1 base short and J 3 bases short, with 13 bases between. There are 15 residues in the CDR3. Germline V gene sequence: CDR1 SGHNT, CDR2 YYREEE (reference sequence). The CDR3 nucleotides are TGTGCCAGCAGCTTGTTTACAGGGCGTGACTATGGCTACACCTTC. Its protein product is CASSLFTGRDYGYTF.

CDR3 sequence reads: CASSFLRRSEQYF. CDR3 coding DNA: TGTGCCAGCAGTTTTCTCCGGCGGAGCGAGCAGTACTTC. The gene calls are TRBV28 and TRBJ2-7; D gene unclear. Trimming removed 3 bases at V and 6 bases at J, with 12 bases between. This CDR3 contains 13 residues. The germline V gene encodes CDR1 MDHEN and CDR2 SYDVKM.